The source of this T cell receptor (beta chain) is a study of Graves' ophthalmopathy and Graves' hyperthyroidism. This clonotype was counted at least ten times. This CDR3 spans 17 amino acids. Germline V gene data show CDR1 as SEHNR and CDR2 as FQNEAQ (reference sequence). V lost 2 bases, J lost 2 bases, and 18 bases lay in between. Amplification targeted the TCR beta CDR3 regions, with RNA transcripts as the source material. RT-PCR in the first round used HTBI primers; a second-round multiplex PCR followed. A single record per CDR3 protein comes from TCRdb applying MiXCR to the multiplex PCR reads. The sample consists of approximately 540,000 distinct CDR3 sequences, about 40% of them appearing once.

The gene calls are TRBV7-9 and TRBJ1-1; the D gene is possibly TRBD1 (5 bases). This receptor was obtained from an adult man with Graves' hyperthyroidism. The sample consisted of peripheral blood or thyroid tissue (not recorded which). CDR3 protein: CASSLPLPATVNTEAFF. The CDR3 DNA reads TGTGCCAGCAGCTTACCCCTTCCGGCGACAGTTAACACTGAAGCTTTCTTT.